This T cell receptor beta chain was identified during a study of blood T cell repertoires in COVID-19. In the authors' methods: It was from reference gene primer amplification that nucleated cell counts were estimated. Sequencing was performed with immunoSEQ multiplex PCR; in TCRdb, only in-frame clones are kept and a portion is missing. Clonal size and the V and J genes are those of that table, whereas D and trimming came from the DNA. The repertoire consists of 140,000 to 150,000 clones, with 86% occurring once and the leading ten covering more than 3.5%. V gave up 6 bases and J gave up 1 base; unmatched junction bases: 4. The CDR3 contains 13 residues. Germline CDR1 is SQVTM and CDR2 is ANQGSEA. Cohort allocation depended upon clinical history that participants reported.

The rearrangement joins TRBV29-1 to TRBJ1-1, with 8 bases lining up with TRBD1. This sequence was found in a man in his fifties or sixties who had recovered from COVID-19. Sequenced: PBMCs or T cells enriched from blood (not recorded which). The CDR3 DNA follows: TGCAGCGTCACCGGGACAGGGAACACTGAAGCTTTCTTT. Translation: CSVTGTGNTEAFF.